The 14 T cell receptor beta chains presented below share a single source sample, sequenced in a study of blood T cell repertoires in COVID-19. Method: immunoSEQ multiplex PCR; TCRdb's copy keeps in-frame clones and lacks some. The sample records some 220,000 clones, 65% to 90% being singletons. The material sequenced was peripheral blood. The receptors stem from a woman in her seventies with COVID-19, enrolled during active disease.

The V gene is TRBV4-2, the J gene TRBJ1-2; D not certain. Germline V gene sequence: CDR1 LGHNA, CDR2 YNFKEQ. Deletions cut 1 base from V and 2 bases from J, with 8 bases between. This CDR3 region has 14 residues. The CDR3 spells CASSQVADNYGYTF. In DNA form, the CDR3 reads TGTGCCAGCAGCCAAGTAGCCGACAACTATGGCTACACCTTC.

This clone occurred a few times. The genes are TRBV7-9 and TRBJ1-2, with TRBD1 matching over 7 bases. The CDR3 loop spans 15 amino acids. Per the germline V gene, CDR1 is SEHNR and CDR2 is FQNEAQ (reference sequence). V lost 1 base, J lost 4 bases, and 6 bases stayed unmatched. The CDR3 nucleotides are TGTGCCAGCAGCTTAGAGGGGGCAGGCCTCTATGGCTACACCTTC. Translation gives CASSLEGAGLYGYTF.

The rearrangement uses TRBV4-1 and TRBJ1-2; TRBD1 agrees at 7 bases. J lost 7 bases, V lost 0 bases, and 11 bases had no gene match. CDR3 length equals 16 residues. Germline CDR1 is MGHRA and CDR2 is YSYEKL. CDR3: CASSQDGGTGARGYTF. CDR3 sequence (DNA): TGCGCCAGCAGCCAAGACGGGGGAACAGGGGCCCGTGGCTACACCTTC.

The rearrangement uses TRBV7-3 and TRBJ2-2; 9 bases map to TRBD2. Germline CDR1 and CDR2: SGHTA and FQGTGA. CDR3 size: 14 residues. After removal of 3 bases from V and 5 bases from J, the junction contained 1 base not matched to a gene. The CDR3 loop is CASSLGLATGELFF. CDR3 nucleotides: TGTGCCAGCAGCTTGGGACTAGCAACCGGGGAGCTGTTTTTT.

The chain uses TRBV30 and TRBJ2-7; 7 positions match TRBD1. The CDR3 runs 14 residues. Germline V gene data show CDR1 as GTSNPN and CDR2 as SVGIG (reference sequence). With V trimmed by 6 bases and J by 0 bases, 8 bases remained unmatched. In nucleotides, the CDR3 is TGTGCCTGCAATCCGACAGGGAGCTCCTACGAGCAGTACTTC. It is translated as CACNPTGSSYEQYF.

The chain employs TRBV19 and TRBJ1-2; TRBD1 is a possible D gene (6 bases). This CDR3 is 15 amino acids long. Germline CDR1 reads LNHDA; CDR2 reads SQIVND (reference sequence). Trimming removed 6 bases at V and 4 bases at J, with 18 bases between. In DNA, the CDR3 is TGTGCCAGTAGCAAAGACGGACAGAGTTTCTATGGCTACACCTTC. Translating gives CASSKDGQSFYGYTF.

The CDR3 region is CASRLAGTPLHF. CDR3 nucleotide sequence: TGTGCCAGTAGATTGGCAGGGACACCCCTCCACTTT. V is TRBV19 and J is TRBJ1-6; D might be TRBD1 (5 bases). V was cut by 6 bases and J by 11 bases, with 11 bases left in between. Germline-derived CDR1 and CDR2 are LNHDA and SQIVND (reference sequence). The CDR3 runs to 12 residues.

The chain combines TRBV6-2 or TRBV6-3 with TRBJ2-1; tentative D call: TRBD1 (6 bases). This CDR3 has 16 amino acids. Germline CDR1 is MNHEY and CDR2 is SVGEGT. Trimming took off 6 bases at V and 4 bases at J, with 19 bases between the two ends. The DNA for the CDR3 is TGTGCCAGCAGCTCCAGGGGAGCAAGCACTTACAATGAGCAGTTCTTC. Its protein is CASSSRGASTYNEQFF.

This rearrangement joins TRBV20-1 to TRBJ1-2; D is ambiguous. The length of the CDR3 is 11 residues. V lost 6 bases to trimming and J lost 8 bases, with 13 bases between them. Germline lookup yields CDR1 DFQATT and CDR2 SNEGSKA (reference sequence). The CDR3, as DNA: TGCAGTGCGGCCCGGGAGGAAGGCTACACCTTC. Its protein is CSAAREEGYTF.

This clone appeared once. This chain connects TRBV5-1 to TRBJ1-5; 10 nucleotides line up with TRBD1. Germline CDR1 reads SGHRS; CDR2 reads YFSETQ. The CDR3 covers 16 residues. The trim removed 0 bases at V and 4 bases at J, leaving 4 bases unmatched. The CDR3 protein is CASSLDGQGGNQPQHF. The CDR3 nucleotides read TGCGCCAGCAGCTTGGATGGACAGGGGGGAAATCAGCCCCAGCATTTT.

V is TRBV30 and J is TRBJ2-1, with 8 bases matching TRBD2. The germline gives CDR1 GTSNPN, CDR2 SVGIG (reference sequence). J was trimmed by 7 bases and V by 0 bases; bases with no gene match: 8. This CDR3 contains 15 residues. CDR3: CAWSVTSGRLNEQFF. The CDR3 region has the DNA TGTGCCTGGAGTGTTACCAGCGGGAGATTAAATGAGCAGTTCTTC.

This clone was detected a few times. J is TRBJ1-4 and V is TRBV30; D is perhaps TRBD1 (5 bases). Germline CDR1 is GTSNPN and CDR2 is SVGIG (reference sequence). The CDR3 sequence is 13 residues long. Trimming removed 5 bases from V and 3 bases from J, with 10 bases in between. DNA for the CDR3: TGTGCCTGGGCCAGGGAGGCTAATGAAAAACTGTTTTTT. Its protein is CAWAREANEKLFF.

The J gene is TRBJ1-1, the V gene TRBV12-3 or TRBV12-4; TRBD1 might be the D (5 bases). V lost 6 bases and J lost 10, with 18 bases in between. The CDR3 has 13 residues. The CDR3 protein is CASRQQSHGGAFF. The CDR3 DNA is TGTGCCAGCAGGCAACAGAGCCACGGGGGAGCTTTCTTT.

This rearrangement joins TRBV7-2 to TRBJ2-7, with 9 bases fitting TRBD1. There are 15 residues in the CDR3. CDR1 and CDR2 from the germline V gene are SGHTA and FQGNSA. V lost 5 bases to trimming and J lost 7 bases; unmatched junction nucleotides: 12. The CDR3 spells CASSLTRDRVREQYF. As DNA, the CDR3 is TGTGCCAGCAGCCTAACCCGGGACAGGGTGCGGGAGCAGTACTTC.